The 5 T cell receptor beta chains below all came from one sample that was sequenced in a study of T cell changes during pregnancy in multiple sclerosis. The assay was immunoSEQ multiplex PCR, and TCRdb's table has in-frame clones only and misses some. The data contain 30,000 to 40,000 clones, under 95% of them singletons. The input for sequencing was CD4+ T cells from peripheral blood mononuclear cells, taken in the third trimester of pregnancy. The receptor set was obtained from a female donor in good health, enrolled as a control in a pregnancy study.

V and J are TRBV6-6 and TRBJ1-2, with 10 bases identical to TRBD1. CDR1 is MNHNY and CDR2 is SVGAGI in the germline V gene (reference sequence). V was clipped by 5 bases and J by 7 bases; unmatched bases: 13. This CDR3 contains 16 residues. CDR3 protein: CASSATPPGQGTGYTF. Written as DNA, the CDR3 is TGTGCCAGCAGTGCGACCCCCCCGGGACAGGGGACTGGCTACACCTTC.

CDR3 protein: CASSLDRTGNGYTF. The CDR3 region has the DNA TGTGCCAGCAGCCTCGATAGGACAGGGAATGGCTACACCTTC. The rearrangement uses TRBV7-2 and TRBJ1-2, with 8 bases fitting TRBD1. The CDR3 consists of 14 residues. The V segment lost 5 bases and the J segment 6 bases; nucleotides outside the gene matches: 8. Germline CDR1 SGHTA, CDR2 FQGNSA.

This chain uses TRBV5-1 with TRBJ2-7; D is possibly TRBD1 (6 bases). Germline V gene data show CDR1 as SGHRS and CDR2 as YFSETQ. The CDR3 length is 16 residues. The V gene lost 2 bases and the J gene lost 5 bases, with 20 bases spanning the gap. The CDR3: CASSLGPQGLRNEQYF. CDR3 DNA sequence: TGCGCCAGCAGCTTAGGGCCCCAGGGGCTCCGGAACGAGCAGTACTTC.

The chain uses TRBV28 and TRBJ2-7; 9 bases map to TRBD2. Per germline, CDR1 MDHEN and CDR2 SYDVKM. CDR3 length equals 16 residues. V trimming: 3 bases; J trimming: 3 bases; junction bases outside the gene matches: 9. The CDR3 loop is CASSFGSSGNRYEQYF. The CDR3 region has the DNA TGTGCCAGCAGTTTTGGGTCTAGCGGGAACCGCTACGAGCAGTACTTC.

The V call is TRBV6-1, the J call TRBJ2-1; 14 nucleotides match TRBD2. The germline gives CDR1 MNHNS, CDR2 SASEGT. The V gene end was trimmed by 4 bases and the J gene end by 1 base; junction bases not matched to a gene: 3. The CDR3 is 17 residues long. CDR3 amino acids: CASSATSGRVSYNEQFF. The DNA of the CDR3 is TGTGCCAGCAGTGCGACTAGCGGGAGGGTTTCCTACAATGAGCAGTTCTTC.